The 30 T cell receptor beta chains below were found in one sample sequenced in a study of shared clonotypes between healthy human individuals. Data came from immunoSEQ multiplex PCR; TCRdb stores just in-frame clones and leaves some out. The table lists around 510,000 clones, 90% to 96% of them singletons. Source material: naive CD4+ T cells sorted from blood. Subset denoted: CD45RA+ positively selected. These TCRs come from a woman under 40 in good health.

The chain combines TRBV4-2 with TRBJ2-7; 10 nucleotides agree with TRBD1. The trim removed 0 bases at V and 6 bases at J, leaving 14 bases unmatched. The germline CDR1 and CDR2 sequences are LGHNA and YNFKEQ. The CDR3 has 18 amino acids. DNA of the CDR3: TGTGCCAGCAGCCAAGATCAAGTAGCGACAGGGGGCTGGTCCGAGCAGTACTTC. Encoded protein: CASSQDQVATGGWSEQYF.

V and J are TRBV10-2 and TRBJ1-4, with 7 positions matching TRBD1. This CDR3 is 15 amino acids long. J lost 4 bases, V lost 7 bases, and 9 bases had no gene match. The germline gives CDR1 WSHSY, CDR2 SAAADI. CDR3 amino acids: CASIKGTADNEKLFF. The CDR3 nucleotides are TGCGCCAGCATTAAAGGGACAGCAGATAATGAAAAACTGTTTTTT.

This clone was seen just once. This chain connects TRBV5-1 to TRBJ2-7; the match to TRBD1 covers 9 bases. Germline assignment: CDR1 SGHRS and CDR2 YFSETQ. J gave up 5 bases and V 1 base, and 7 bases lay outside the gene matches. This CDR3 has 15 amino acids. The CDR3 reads CASSLPGQGNHEQYF. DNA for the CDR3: TGCGCCAGCAGCTTGCCCGGACAGGGGAACCACGAGCAGTACTTC. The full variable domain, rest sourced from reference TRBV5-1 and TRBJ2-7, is KAGVTQTPRYLIKTRGQQVTLSCSPISGHRSVSWYQQTPGQGLQFLFEYFSETQRNKGNFPGRFSGRQFSNSRSEMNVSTLELGDSALYLCASSLPGQGNHEQYFGPGTRLTVT.

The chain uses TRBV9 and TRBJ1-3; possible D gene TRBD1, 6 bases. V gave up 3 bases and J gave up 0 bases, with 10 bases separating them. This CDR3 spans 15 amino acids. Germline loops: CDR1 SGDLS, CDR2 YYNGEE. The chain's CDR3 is CASSGQVLSGNTIYF. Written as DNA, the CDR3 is TGTGCCAGCAGCGGACAGGTCCTCTCTGGAAACACCATATATTTT.

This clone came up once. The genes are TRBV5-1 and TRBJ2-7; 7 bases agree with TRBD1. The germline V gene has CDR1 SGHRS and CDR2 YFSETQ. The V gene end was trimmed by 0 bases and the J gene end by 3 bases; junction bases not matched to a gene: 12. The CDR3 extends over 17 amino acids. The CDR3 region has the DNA TGCGCCAGCAGCTTGGTGGCCTTGACAGGGCAGAACTACGAGCAGTACTTC. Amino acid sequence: CASSLVALTGQNYEQYF.

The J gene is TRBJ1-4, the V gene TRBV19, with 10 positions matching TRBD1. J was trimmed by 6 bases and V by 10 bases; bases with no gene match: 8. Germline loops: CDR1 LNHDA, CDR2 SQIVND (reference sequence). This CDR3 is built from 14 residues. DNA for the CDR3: TGTGCCACCAAAGGACAGGGGGACTATGAAAAACTGTTTTTT. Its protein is CATKGQGDYEKLFF.

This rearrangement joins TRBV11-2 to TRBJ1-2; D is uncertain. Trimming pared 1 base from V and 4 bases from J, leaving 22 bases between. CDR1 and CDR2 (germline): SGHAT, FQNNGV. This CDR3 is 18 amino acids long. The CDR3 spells CASSLGDPGPHASYGYTF. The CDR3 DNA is TGTGCCAGCAGCTTAGGGGATCCCGGGCCACATGCGAGCTATGGCTACACCTTC. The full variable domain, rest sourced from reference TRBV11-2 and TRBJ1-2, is EAGVAQSPRYKIIEKRQSVAFWCNPISGHATLYWYQQILGQGPKLLIQFQNNGVVDDSQLPKDRFSAERLKGVDSTLKIQPAKLEDSAVYLCASSLGDPGPHASYGYTFGSGTRLTVV.

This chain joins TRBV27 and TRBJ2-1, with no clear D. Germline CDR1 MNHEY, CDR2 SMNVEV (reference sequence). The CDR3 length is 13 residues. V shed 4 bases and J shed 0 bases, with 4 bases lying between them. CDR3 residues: CASSYSSYNEQFF. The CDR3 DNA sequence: TGTGCCAGCAGTTATAGCTCCTACAATGAGCAGTTCTTC.

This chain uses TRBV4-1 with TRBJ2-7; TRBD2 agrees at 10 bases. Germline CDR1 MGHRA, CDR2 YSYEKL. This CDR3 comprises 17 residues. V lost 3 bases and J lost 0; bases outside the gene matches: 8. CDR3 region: CASSQTPLAGYSYEQYF. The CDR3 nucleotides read TGCGCCAGCAGCCAGACGCCACTAGCGGGATACTCCTACGAGCAGTACTTC.

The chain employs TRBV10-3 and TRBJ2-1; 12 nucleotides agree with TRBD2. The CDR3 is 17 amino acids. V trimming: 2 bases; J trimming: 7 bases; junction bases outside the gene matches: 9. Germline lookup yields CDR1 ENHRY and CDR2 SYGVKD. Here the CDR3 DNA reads TGTGCCATCAGTGAGATCGGGCTAGCGGGAGGGTATAATGAGCAGTTCTTC. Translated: CAISEIGLAGGYNEQFF.

The CDR3 loop is CASSLYTSGRYEQYF. The CDR3 nucleotides are TGTGCCAGCAGCTTATACACTAGCGGGAGGTACGAGCAGTACTTC. This sequence joins TRBV7-9 and TRBJ2-7; 12 bases line up with TRBD2. CDR3 length: 15 residues. V dropped 2 bases and J dropped 4; count of bases not matched to a gene: 3. The germline V gene has CDR1 SEHNR and CDR2 FQNEAQ (reference sequence).

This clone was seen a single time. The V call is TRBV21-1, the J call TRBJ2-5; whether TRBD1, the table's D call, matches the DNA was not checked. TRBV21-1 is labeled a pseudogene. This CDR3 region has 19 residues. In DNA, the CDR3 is TGTGCCAGCAGCAAAGGTCCCCTTGGACAGGGTAACGCAGGAGAGACCCAGTACTTC. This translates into CASSKGPLGQGNAGETQYF.

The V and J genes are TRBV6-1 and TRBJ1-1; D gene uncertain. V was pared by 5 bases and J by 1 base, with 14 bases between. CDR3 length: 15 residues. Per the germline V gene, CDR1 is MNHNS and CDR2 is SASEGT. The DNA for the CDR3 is TGTGCCAGCAGTCCCTACGCGCCTTCGAACACTGAAGCTTTCTTT. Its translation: CASSPYAPSNTEAFF.

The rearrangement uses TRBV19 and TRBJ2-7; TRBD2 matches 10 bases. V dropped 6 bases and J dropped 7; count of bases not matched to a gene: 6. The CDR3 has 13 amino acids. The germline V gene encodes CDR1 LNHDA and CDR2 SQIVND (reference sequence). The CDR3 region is CASRLAGPGEQYF. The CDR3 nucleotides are TGTGCCAGTAGACTAGCGGGACCCGGGGAGCAGTACTTC. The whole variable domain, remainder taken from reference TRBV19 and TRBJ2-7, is DGGITQSPKYLFRKEGQNVTLSCEQNLNHDAMYWYRQDPGQGLRLIYYSQIVNDFQKGDIAEGYSVSREKKESFPLTVTSAQKNPTAFYLCASRLAGPGEQYFGPGTRLTVT.

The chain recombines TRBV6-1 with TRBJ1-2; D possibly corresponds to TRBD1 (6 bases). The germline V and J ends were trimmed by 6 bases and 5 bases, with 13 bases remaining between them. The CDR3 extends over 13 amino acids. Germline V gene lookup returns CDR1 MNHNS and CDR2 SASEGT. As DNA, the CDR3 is TGTGCCAGCAGAGCGGACAGTCTATATGGCTACACCTTC. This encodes CASRADSLYGYTF.

CDR3 coding DNA: TGCGCCAGCAGCTTGTCCCCGAACACTGAAGCTTTCTTT. Its protein is CASSLSPNTEAFF. The chain employs TRBV5-1 and TRBJ1-1; D is ambiguous. V was clipped by 1 base and J by 1 base, with 5 bases between them. Germline lookup yields CDR1 SGHRS and CDR2 YFSETQ. The CDR3 consists of 13 residues.

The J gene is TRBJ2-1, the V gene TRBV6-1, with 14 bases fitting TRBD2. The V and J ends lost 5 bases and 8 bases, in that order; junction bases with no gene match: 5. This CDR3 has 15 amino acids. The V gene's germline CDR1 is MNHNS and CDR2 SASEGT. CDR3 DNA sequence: TGTGCCAGCAGTCGGGGACTAGCGGGAGTCGATGAGCAGTTCTTC. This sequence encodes CASSRGLAGVDEQFF.

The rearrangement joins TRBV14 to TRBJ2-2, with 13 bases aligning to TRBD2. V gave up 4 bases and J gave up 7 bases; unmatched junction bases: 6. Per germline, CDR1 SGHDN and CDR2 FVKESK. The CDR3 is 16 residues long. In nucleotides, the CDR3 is TGTGCCAGCAGCCTACTAGCGGGAGGGCCCGTCGGGGAGCTGTTTTTT. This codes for CASSLLAGGPVGELFF.

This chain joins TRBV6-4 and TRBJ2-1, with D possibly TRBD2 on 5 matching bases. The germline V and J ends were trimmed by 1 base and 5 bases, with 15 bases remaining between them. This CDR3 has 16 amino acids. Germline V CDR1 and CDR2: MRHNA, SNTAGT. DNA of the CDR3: TGTGCCAGCAGTGACTGGGGATCCGGGAACCACAATGAGCAGTTCTTC. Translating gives CASSDWGSGNHNEQFF.

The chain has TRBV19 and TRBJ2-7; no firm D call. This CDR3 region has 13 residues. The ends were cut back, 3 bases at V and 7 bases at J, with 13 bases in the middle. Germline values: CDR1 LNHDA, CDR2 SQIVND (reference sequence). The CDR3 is CASSMRQDHEQYF. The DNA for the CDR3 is TGTGCCAGTAGTATGCGCCAGGATCATGAGCAGTACTTC.

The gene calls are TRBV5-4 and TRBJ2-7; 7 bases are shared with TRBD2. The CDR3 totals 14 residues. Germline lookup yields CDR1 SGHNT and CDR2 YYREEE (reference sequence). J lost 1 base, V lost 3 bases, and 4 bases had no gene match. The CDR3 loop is CASSYWGLSYEQYF. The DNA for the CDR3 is TGTGCCAGCAGCTATTGGGGACTATCCTACGAGCAGTACTTC.

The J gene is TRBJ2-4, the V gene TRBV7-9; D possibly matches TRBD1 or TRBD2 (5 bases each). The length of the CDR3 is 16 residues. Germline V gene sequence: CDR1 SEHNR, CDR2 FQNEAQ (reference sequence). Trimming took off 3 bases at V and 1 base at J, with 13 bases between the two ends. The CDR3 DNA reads TGTGCCAGCAGCTTCCCCCCAGGGACGGCCAAAAACATTCAGTACTTC. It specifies CASSFPPGTAKNIQYF. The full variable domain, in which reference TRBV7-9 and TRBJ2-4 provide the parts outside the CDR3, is DTGVSQNPRHKITKRGQNVTFRCDPISEHNRLYWYRQTLGQGPEFLTYFQNEAQLEKSRLLSDRFSAERPKGSFSTLEIQRTEQGDSAMYLCASSFPPGTAKNIQYFGAGTRLSVL.

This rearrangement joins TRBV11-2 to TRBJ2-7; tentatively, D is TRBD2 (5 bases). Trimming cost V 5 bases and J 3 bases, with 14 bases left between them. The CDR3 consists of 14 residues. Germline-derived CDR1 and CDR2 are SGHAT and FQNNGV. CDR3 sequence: CASSLIGRGYEQYF. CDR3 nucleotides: TGTGCCAGCAGCCTTATAGGTCGGGGCTACGAGCAGTACTTC. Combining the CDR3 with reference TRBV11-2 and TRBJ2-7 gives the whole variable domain EAGVAQSPRYKIIEKRQSVAFWCNPISGHATLYWYQQILGQGPKLLIQFQNNGVVDDSQLPKDRFSAERLKGVDSTLKIQPAKLEDSAVYLCASSLIGRGYEQYFGPGTRLTVT.

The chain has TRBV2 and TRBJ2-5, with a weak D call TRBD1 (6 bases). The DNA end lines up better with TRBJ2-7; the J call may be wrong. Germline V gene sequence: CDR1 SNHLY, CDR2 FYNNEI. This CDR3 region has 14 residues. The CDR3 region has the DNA TGTGCCAGCAGTGAACAAACAGGGAACTACGAGCAGTACTTC. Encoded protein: CASSEQTGNYEQYF.

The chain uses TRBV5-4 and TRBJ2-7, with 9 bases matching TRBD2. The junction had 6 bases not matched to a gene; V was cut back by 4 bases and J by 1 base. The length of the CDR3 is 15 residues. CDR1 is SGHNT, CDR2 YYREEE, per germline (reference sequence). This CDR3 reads CASSQTSGPSYEQYF. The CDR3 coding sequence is TGTGCCAGCAGCCAAACTAGCGGGCCGTCCTACGAGCAGTACTTC.

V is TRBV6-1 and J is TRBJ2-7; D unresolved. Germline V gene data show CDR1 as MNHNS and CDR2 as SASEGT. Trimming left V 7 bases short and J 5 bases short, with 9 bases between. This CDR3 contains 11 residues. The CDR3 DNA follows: TGTGCCAGCACGGTAATGGACGAGCAGTACTTC. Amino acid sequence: CASTVMDEQYF.

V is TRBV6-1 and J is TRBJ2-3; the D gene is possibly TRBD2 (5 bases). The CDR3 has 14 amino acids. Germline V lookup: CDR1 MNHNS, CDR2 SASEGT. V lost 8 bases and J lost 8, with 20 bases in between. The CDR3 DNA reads TGTGCCAGCTGCCTATCGGCCTGGCGGGCTACGCAGTATTTT. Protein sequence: CASCLSAWRATQYF.

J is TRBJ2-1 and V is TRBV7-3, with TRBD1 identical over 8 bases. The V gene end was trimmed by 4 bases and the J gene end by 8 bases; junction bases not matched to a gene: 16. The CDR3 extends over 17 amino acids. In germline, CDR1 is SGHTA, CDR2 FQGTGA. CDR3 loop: CASSSRVRQGRSDEQFF. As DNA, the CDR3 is TGTGCCAGCAGCTCCCGGGTGAGACAGGGGAGGTCGGATGAGCAGTTCTTC.

The CDR3 region is CASSQDWVAGGGEQFF. The CDR3 DNA follows: TGTGCCAGCAGCCAAGATTGGGTAGCGGGAGGTGGTGAGCAGTTCTTC. V gene TRBV4-2 combines with J gene TRBJ2-1; TRBD2 matches 10 bases. With V trimmed by 0 bases and J by 9 bases, 8 bases remained unmatched. This CDR3 is 16 amino acids long. Germline V gene lookup returns CDR1 LGHNA and CDR2 YNFKEQ.

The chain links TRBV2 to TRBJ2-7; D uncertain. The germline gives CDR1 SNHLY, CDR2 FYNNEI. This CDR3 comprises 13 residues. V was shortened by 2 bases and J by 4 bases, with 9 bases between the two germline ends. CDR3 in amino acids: CASSELTFYEQYF. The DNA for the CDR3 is TGTGCCAGCAGTGAATTAACCTTTTACGAGCAGTACTTC.